This TCR beta chain was observed in a study of human T cells and chemical hapten exposure. CDR3 length: 14 amino acids. V was clipped by 11 bases and J by 0 bases, with 14 bases between them. The germline gives CDR1 SNHLY, CDR2 FYNNEI. Time point in this sample: healthy volunteer bleed at 2 weeks. The total RNA was obtained from whole blood that was not fractionated. This clonotype has at least ten counts. One entry per CDR3 protein, called by TCRdb with MiXCR from the RACE reads. The table records about 45,000 distinct CDR3 sequences, 4.3% of them present only once. The TCR was taken from a female donor in good health. Some clones in this sample may be carry-over from other donors' samples. V is TRBV2 and J is TRBJ2-1; no clear D. The sequenced material came from whole blood. This CDR3 reads CAGNQASSYNEQFF. CDR3 DNA: TGTGCCGGTAACCAGGCGAGCTCCTACAATGAGCAGTTCTTC.